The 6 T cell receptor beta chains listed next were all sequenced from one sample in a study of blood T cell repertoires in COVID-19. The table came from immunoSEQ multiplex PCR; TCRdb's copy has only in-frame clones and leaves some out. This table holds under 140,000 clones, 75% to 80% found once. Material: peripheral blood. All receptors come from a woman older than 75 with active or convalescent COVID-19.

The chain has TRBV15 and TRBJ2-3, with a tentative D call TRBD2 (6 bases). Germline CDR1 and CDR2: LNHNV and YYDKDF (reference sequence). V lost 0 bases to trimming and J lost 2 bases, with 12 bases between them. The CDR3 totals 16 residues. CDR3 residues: CATSRDRGLLTDTQYF. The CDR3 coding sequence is TGTGCCACCAGCAGAGATCGAGGACTACTCACAGATACGCAGTATTTT.

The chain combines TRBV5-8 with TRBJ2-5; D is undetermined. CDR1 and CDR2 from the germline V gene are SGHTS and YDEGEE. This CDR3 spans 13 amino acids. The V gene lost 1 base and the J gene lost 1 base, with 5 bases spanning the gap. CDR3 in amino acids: CASSLYGQETQYF. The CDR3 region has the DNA TGTGCCAGCAGCTTGTACGGCCAAGAGACCCAGTACTTC.

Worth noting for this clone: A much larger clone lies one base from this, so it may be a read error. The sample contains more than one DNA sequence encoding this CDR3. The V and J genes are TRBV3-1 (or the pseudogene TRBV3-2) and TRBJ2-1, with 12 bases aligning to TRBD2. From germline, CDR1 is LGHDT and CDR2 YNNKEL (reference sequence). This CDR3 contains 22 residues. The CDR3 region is CASSQLMGVTSGSASSYNEQFF. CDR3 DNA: TGTGCCAGCAGCCAATTAATGGGGGTGACTAGCGGGAGCGCCAGCTCCTACAATGAGCAATTCTTC.

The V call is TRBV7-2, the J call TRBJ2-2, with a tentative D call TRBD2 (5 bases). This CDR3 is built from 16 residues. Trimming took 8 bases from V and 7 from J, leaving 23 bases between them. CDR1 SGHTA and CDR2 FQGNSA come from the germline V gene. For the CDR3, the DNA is TGTGCCAGCTGGGGTGGGAGCGGAAGTACGGGCGGGGAGCTGTTTTTT. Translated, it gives CASWGGSGSTGGELFF.

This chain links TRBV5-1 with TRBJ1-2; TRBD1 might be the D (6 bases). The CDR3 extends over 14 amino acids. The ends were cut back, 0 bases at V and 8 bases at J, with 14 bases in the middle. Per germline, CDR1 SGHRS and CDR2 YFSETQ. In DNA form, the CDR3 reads TGCGCCAGCAGCTTGGACGTCAGGGGTCGAGGCTACACCTTC. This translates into CASSLDVRGRGYTF.

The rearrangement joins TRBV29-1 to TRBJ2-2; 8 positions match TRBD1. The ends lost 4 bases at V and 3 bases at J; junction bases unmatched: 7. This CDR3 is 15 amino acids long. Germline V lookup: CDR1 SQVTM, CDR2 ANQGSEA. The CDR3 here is CSVGAGGADTGELFF. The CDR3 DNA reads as TGCAGCGTTGGCGCAGGGGGCGCCGACACCGGGGAGCTGTTTTTT.